This is a list of T cell receptor beta chains from one sample in a study of blood T cell repertoires in COVID-19. Measured with immunoSEQ multiplex PCR; TCRdb has only the in-frame clones, and not every one. Altogether around 320,000 clones are present, just under 90% being singletons, with the ten largest covering 11%. The specimen was peripheral blood. These TCRs come from a woman aged 25 to 45 with COVID-19, enrolled during active disease. Both conserved end residues are part of each CDR3. D genes are given only for firm matches. Clone size is shown for a subset of rows, as once, few, many or a class of expanded clone.

v_call	clone_size	j_call	d_call	cdr3_aa	cdr3_nt
TRBV3-1/TRBV3-2	NA	TRBJ2-2	TRBD2	CASSQGALAGSGELFF	TGTGCCAGCAGCCAAGGGGCACTAGCGGGGTCCGGGGAGCTGTTTTTT
TRBV24-1	NA	TRBJ2-1	NA	CATSDFLPGEQFF	TGTGCCACCAGTGATTTCCTCCCCGGGGAGCAGTTCTTC
TRBV7-6	NA	TRBJ1-5	NA	CASSLGGGAGQPQHF	TGTGCCAGCAGCTTAGGGGGGGGCGCAGGTCAGCCCCAGCATTTT
TRBV28	NA	TRBJ2-7	TRBD2	CASWDSGGAYEQYF	TGTGCCAGCTGGGATAGCGGGGGGGCCTACGAGCAGTACTTC
TRBV5-1	NA	TRBJ2-5	NA	CASSPWASGAQETQYF	TGCGCCAGCAGCCCCTGGGCCTCGGGAGCTCAAGAGACCCAGTACTTC
TRBV6-5	NA	TRBJ1-1	TRBD1	CASRPPGTGGTEAFF	TGTGCCAGCAGACCACCCGGGACAGGGGGCACTGAAGCTTTCTTT
TRBV6-6	NA	TRBJ2-7	NA	CASSYRLDSSSYEQYF	TGTGCCAGCAGTTACCGCTTGGACTCCAGCTCCTACGAGCAGTACTTC
TRBV2	once	TRBJ2-7	NA	CASSEATGYEQYF	TGTGCCAGCAGTGAAGCGACAGGCTACGAGCAGTACTTC
TRBV5-1	NA	TRBJ1-3	NA	CASSLETSANGNTIYF	TGCGCCAGCAGCTTGGAAACTTCTGCTAATGGAAACACCATATATTTT
TRBV6-5	NA	TRBJ1-1	NA	CASSPGPGGGTEAFF	TGTGCCAGCAGCCCCGGCCCGGGGGGCGGCACTGAAGCTTTCTTT
TRBV27	NA	TRBJ2-3	TRBD2	CASSTLAGGPADTQYF	TGTGCCAGCAGTACTCTAGCGGGGGGGCCGGCAGATACGCAGTATTTT
TRBV7-9	NA	TRBJ1-2	TRBD1	CASSLAGTGPKYGYTF	TGTGCCAGCAGCTTAGCCGGGACAGGGCCTAAGTATGGCTACACCTTC
TRBV9	once	TRBJ2-3	TRBD2	CASSASVAGASTDTQYF	TGTGCCAGCAGCGCGTCAGTAGCGGGGGCCAGCACAGATACGCAGTATTTT
TRBV7-2	NA	TRBJ1-6	NA	CASSFPRGSAYNSPLHF	TGTGCCAGCAGCTTCCCTAGAGGGAGCGCGTATAATTCACCCCTCCACTTT